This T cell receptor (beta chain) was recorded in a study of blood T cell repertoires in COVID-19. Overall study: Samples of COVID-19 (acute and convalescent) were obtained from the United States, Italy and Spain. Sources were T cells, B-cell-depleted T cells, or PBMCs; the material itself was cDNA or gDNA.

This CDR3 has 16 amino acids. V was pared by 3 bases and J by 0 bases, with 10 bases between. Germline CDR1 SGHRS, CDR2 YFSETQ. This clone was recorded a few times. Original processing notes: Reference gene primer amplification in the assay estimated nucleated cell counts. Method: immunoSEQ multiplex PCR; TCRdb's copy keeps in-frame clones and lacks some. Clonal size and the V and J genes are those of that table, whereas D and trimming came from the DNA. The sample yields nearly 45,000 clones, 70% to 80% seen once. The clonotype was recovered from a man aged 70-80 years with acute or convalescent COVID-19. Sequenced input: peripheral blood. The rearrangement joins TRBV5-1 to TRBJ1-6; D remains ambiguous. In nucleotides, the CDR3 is TGCGCCAGCAGCTCCAAGGAGAGCTCCTATAATTCACCCCTCCACTTT. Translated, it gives CASSSKESSYNSPLHF.